Listed here are 17 T cell receptor beta chains from one sample, sequenced in a study of cytomegalovirus exposure and HLA in healthy donors (dated by TCRdb to about 2017). Libraries were constructed by the immunoSEQ multiplex PCR assay. For the multiplex PCR, a mixture combining 60 forward primers for TCR Vbeta segments and 13 reverse primers for TCR Jbeta segments was used. TCRdb obtained this table from immuneACCESS and retained in-frame rearrangements with V and J assigned. These tables miss some clones; where compared with another copy, unresolved V genes account for less than half of the shortfall, and the remainder is unexplained. The sample table includes approximately 30,000 clones. The top ten constitute under 2% of the sample. Source material: PBMCs. Every receptor here comes from a woman aged 40 to 50 in good health and CMV-seropositive.

The chain couples TRBV2 to TRBJ1-2; maybe TRBD1 (6 bases). This CDR3 comprises 14 residues. CDR1 SNHLY and CDR2 FYNNEI come from the germline V gene. Trimming took off 7 bases at V and 1 base at J, with 13 bases between the two ends. The CDR3 loop reads CASTEDRFNYGYTF. The CDR3 DNA reads as TGTGCCAGCACCGAAGACAGGTTTAACTATGGCTACACCTTC.

This chain uses TRBV6-5 with TRBJ1-1; 7 positions agree with TRBD1. Unmatched junction bases numbered 2, after V lost 5 bases and J lost 2 bases. CDR1 and CDR2 from the germline V gene are MNHEY and SVGAGI. This CDR3 has 13 residues. In DNA form, the CDR3 reads TGTGCCAGCAGTCGACAGGGTAACACTGAAGCTTTCTTT. It specifies CASSRQGNTEAFF.

This sequence joins TRBV4-1 and TRBJ2-5, with 7 bases that match TRBD2. V lost 6 bases to trimming and J lost 0 bases; unmatched junction nucleotides: 19. The CDR3 length is 19 residues. From germline, CDR1 is MGHRA and CDR2 YSYEKL. CDR3 sequence reads: CASSFNPRLAKKDQETQYF. The CDR3 DNA follows: TGCGCCAGCAGTTTCAACCCTAGACTAGCAAAGAAAGACCAAGAGACCCAGTACTTC.

The rearrangement uses TRBV5-4 and TRBJ2-1; 9 nucleotides align to TRBD2. Germline-derived CDR1 and CDR2 are SGHNT and YYREEE (reference sequence). The CDR3 length is 14 residues. With 0 bases clipped from V and 8 bases from J, the junction kept 3 bases outside the gene matches. The CDR3 nucleotides read TGTGCCAGCAGCTTGGTAGCGGGGGACCATGAGCAGTTCTTC. This encodes CASSLVAGDHEQFF.

The V and J genes are TRBV28 and TRBJ1-2; D gene ambiguous. Germline loops: CDR1 MDHEN, CDR2 SYDVKM. The CDR3 loop spans 12 amino acids. The V end lost 6 bases, the J end lost 4 bases, and 9 bases lay between the germline ends. CDR3 sequence (DNA): TGTGCCAGCAGCCTAACCTTCTATGGCTACACCTTC. It codes for CASSLTFYGYTF.

The rearrangement joins TRBV29-1 to TRBJ1-1, with 7 nucleotides matching TRBD1. CDR1 is SQVTM, CDR2 ANQGSEA, per germline. The CDR3 extends over 14 amino acids. V gave up 4 bases and J gave up 3 bases; unmatched junction bases: 8. CDR3 amino acids: CSVVPRDRYTEAFF. As DNA, the CDR3 is TGCAGCGTTGTGCCCCGGGACAGATACACTGAAGCTTTCTTT.

The rearrangement joins TRBV5-1 to TRBJ2-5; 7 bases agree with TRBD1. The J segment lost 1 base and the V segment lost 4 bases, leaving 4 bases of the junction unmatched. The CDR3 covers 14 residues. The germline gives CDR1 SGHRS, CDR2 YFSETQ. CDR3 bases: TGCGCCAGCAGCCCAACAGGGGTCCAAGAGACCCAGTACTTC. Protein: CASSPTGVQETQYF.

The chain has TRBV11-2 and TRBJ1-5, with 7 bases aligning to TRBD1. V gave up 3 bases and J gave up 6 bases; unmatched junction bases: 5. This CDR3 comprises 14 residues. CDR1 and CDR2 from the germline V gene are SGHAT and FQNNGV. CDR3 sequence (DNA): TGTGCCAGCAGCTTGACAGGGATAGGTCAGCCCCAGCATTTT. Translated, it gives CASSLTGIGQPQHF.

This rearrangement joins TRBV30 to TRBJ1-5, with 10 bases aligning to TRBD1. The CDR3 has 16 amino acids. Germline V gene data show CDR1 as GTSNPN and CDR2 as SVGIG (reference sequence). J lost 4 bases, V lost 5 bases, and 11 bases had no gene match. CDR3: CAWGSNRGQGNQPQHF. For the CDR3, the DNA is TGTGCCTGGGGTTCAAACCGGGGACAGGGGAATCAGCCCCAGCATTTT. Combining the CDR3 with reference TRBV30 and TRBJ1-5 gives the whole variable domain SQTIHQWPATLVQPVGSPLSLECTVEGTSNPNLYWYRQAAGRGLQLLFYSVGIGQISSEVPQNLSASRPQDRQFILSSKKLLLSDSGFYLCAWGSNRGQGNQPQHFGDGTRLSIL.

This sequence joins TRBV7-9 and TRBJ2-7; 9 bases map to TRBD1. Germline V lookup: CDR1 SEHNR, CDR2 FQNEAQ (reference sequence). Germline trimming cut 6 bases from V and 4 bases from J; bases unmatched to any gene: 16. This CDR3 has 17 amino acids. The CDR3 DNA reads as TGTGCCAGCAGTTCTGGGACAGGGTTTATAGGAGTTTACGAGCAGTACTTC. Amino acid sequence: CASSSGTGFIGVYEQYF.

V gene TRBV6-6 combines with J gene TRBJ1-5, with D unresolved. The CDR3 extends over 13 amino acids. Trimming removed 2 bases at V and 7 bases at J, with 9 bases between. Germline assignment: CDR1 MNHNY and CDR2 SVGAGI (reference sequence). In nucleotides, the CDR3 is TGTGCCAGCAGTTACGGAGCGCGGCAGCCCCAGCATTTT. It codes for CASSYGARQPQHF.

V and J are TRBV7-9 and TRBJ2-1; TRBD2 might be the D (5 bases). There are 13 residues in the CDR3. V dropped 5 bases and J dropped 9 bases, with 14 bases sitting between them. The germline gives CDR1 SEHNR, CDR2 FQNEAQ (reference sequence). In nucleotides, the CDR3 is TGTGCCAGCAGCCCCGCAGGAGGCCCTGAGCAGTTCTTC. This sequence encodes CASSPAGGPEQFF. Filled out from reference TRBV7-9 and TRBJ2-1, the complete variable domain reads DTGVSQNPRHKITKRGQNVTFRCDPISEHNRLYWYRQTLGQGPEFLTYFQNEAQLEKSRLLSDRFSAERPKGSFSTLEIQRTEQGDSAMYLCASSPAGGPEQFFGPGTRLTVL.

This chain uses TRBV2 with TRBJ2-5; 8 bases agree with TRBD2. This CDR3 region has 12 residues. The ends lost 6 bases at V and 4 bases at J; junction bases unmatched: 1. Germline V gene lookup returns CDR1 SNHLY and CDR2 FYNNEI. CDR3: CASSGLAETQYF. The DNA for the CDR3 is TGTGCCAGCAGCGGACTAGCAGAGACCCAGTACTTC.

For the CDR3, the DNA is TGTGCCAGCAGCCCGATTTACAAGAACACTGAAGCTTTCTTT. Translated: CASSPIYKNTEAFF. The chain joins TRBV9 to TRBJ1-1; the D is unclear. The V end was cut by 4 bases, the J end by 1 base, with 11 bases between. Germline V gives CDR1 SGDLS, CDR2 YYNGEE. The CDR3 is made up of 14 amino acids.

The V call is TRBV4-3, the J call TRBJ2-1; 10 positions agree with TRBD2. Germline values: CDR1 LGHNA, CDR2 YSLEER. V dropped 4 bases and J dropped 8; count of bases not matched to a gene: 14. The length of the CDR3 is 17 residues. The CDR3 DNA reads as TGCGCCAGCAGCCCCCGATTGGCTAGCGGGAGCCATGATGAGCAGTTCTTC. Protein product: CASSPRLASGSHDEQFF.

CDR3 region: CASSPRTGWEQYF. The CDR3 nucleotides are TGTGCCAGTAGTCCAAGGACAGGCTGGGAGCAGTACTTC. The chain combines TRBV19 with TRBJ2-7, with 7 nucleotides matching TRBD1. The V gene's germline CDR1 is LNHDA and CDR2 SQIVND (reference sequence). Unmatched junction bases numbered 8, after V lost 5 bases and J lost 7 bases. The CDR3 is 13 residues long.

This chain connects TRBV15 to TRBJ1-4, with D unclear. The V gene's germline CDR1 is LNHNV and CDR2 YYDKDF (reference sequence). This CDR3 is built from 15 residues. Between the trimmed V and J ends, which lost 1 base and 4 bases, there was a span of 10 bases. The CDR3 loop reads CATSRVSGRNEKLFF. CDR3 coding DNA: TGTGCCACCAGCAGAGTTTCGGGTCGTAATGAAAAACTGTTTTTT.